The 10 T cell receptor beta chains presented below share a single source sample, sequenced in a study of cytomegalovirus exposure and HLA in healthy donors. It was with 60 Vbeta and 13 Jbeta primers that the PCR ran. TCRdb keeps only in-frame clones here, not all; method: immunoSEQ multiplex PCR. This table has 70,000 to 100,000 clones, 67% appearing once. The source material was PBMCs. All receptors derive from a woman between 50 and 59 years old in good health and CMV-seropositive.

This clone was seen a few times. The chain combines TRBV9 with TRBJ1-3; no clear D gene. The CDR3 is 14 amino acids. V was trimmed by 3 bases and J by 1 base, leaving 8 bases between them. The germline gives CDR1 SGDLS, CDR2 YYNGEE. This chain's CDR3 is CASSGGLSGNTIYF. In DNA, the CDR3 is TGTGCCAGCAGCGGAGGTCTTTCTGGAAACACCATATATTTT.

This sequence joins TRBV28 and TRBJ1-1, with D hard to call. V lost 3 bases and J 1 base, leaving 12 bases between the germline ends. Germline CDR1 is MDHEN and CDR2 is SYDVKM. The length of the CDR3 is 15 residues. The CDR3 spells CASSFKGSGNTEAFF. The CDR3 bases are TGTGCCAGCAGTTTTAAAGGAAGCGGGAACACTGAAGCTTTCTTT.

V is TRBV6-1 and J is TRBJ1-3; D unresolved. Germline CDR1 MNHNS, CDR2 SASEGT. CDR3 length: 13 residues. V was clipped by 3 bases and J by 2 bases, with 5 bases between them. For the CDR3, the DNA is TGTGCCAGCAGTGACACTCCTGGAAACACCATATATTTT. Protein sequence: CASSDTPGNTIYF.

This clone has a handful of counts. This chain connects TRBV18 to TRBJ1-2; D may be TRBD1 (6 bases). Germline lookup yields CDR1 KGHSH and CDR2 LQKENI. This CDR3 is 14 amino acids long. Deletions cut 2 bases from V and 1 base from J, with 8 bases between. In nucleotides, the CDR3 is TGTGCCAGCTCACCAGAGGGGGATAACTATGGCTACACCTTC. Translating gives CASSPEGDNYGYTF.

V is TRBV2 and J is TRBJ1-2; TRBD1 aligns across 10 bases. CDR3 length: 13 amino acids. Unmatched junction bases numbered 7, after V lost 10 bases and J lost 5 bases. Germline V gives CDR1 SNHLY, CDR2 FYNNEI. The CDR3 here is CAIPTGGFYGYTF. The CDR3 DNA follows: TGTGCCATCCCGACAGGGGGCTTTTATGGCTACACCTTC.

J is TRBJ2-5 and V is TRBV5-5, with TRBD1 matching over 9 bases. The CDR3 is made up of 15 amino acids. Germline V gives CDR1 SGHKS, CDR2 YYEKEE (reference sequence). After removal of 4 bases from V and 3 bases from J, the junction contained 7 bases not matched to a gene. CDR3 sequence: CASSLTGTGKETQYF. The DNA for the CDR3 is TGTGCCAGCAGCCTTACCGGGACAGGGAAAGAGACCCAGTACTTC.

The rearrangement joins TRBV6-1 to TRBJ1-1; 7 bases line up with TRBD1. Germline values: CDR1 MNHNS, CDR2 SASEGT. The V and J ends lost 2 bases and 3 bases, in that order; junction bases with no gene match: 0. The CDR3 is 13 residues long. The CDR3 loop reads CASSEQGDTEAFF. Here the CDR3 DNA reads TGTGCCAGCAGTGAACAGGGGGACACTGAAGCTTTCTTT.

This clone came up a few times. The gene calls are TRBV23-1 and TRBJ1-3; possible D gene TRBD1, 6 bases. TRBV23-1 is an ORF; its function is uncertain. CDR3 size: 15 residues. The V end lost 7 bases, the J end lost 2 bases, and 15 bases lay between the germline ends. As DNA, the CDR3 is TGCGCCAGCAAACAGGGTAGTTCTGCTGGAAACACCATATATTTT. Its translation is CASKQGSSAGNTIYF.

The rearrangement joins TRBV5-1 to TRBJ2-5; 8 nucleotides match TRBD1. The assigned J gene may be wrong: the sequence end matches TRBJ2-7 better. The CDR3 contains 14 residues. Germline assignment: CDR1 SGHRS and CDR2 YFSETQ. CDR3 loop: CASSSPDRAYEQYF. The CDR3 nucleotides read TGCGCCAGCAGCTCCCCGGACAGGGCCTACGAGCAGTACTTC.

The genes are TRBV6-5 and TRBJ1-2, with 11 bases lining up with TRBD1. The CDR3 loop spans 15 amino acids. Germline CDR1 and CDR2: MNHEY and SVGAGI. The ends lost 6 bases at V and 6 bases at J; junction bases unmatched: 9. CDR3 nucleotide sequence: TGTGCCAGCAGCAAACGACGGACAGGGGGCAATGGCTACACCTTC. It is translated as CASSKRRTGGNGYTF.